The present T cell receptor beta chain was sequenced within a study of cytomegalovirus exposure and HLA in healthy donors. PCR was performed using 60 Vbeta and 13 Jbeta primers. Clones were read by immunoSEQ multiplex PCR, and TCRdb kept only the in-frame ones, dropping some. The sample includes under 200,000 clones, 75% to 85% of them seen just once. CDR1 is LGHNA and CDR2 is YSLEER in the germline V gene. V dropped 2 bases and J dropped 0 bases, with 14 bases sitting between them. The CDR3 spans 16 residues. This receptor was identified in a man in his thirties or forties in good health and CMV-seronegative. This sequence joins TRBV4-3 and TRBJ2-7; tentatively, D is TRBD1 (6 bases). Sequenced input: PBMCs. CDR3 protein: CASSQSRDTSSYEQYF. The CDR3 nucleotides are TGCGCCAGCAGCCAATCCCGGGACACAAGCTCCTACGAGCAGTACTTC.